This T cell receptor beta chain was captured in a study of cytomegalovirus exposure and HLA in healthy donors. The wider study: Genetic ancestry analysis placed approximately 79% of the 410 or so donors that were genotyped in the Caucasian-associated cluster. Findings of the study overall: Across donors, presence/absence analyses took sequencing depth to be roughly uniform. Most subjects had HLA-A and HLA-B alleles reportedly predicted accurately by TCR beta sequences. Later analysis identified a missense DCLRE1C variant that was linked to TCR beta V- and J-gene trimming.

The PCR employed 60 Vbeta primers together with 13 Jbeta primers. This table comes from immunoSEQ multiplex PCR, and its TCRdb copy is limited to in-frame clones, with some not included. The sample carries under 150,000 clones, 80% recorded once. Per the germline V gene, CDR1 is MNHEY and CDR2 is SVGAGI. Trimming removed 4 bases from V and 6 bases from J, with 16 bases in between. The CDR3 runs to 14 residues. This clone was detected only a few times. The target antigen is unknown. This clonotype originated in a woman aged 40-49 years in good health and CMV-seronegative. The rearrangement links TRBV6-5 to TRBJ2-7; D might be TRBD2 (5 bases). The material sequenced was PBMCs. The CDR3 nucleotides are TGTGCCAGCAGTTCCCCCGGGAAGCGTGGCGAGCAGTACTTC. It is translated as CASSSPGKRGEQYF.